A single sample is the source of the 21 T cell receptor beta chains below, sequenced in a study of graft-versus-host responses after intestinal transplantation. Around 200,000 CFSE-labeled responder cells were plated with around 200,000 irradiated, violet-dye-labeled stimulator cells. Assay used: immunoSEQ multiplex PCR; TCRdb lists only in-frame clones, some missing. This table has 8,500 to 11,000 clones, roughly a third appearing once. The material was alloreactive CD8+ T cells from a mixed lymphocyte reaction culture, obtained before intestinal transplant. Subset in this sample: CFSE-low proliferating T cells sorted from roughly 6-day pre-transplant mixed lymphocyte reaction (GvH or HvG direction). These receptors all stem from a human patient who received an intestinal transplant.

The CDR3 loop is CASSVLRAGGTDTQYF. The CDR3 DNA reads as TGTGCCAGCAGCGTCCTCCGAGCGGGGGGGACAGATACGCAGTATTTT. This chain links TRBV9 with TRBJ2-3, with 10 bases that match TRBD2. CDR3 size: 16 residues. CDR1 is SGDLS, CDR2 YYNGEE, per germline. Trimming cost V 2 bases and J 3 bases; bases outside gene matches: 6.

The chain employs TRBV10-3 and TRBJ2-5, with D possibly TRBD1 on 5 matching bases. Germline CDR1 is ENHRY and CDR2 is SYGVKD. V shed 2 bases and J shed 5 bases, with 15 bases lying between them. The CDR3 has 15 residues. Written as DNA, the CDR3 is TGTGCCATCAGTGAGAGGGGCAGAAGGATGGAGACCCAGTACTTC. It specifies CAISERGRRMETQYF.

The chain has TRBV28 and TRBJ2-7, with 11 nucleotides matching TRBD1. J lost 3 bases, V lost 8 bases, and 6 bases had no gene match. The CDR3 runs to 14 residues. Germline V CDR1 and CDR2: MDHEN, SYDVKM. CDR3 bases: TGTGCCAGCGGTCTCGGGACAGGGGGCTACGAGCAGTACTTC. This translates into CASGLGTGGYEQYF.

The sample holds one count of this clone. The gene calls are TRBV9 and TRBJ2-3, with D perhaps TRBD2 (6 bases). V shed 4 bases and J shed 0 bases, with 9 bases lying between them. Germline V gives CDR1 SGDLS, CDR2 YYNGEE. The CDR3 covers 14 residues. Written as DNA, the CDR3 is TGTGCCAGCAGCTCCCGGGGGAGCACAGATACGCAGTATTTT. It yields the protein CASSSRGSTDTQYF.

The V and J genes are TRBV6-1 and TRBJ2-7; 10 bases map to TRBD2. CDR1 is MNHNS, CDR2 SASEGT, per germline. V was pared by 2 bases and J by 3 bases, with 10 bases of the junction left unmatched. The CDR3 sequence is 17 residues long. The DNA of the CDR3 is TGTGCCAGCAGTGAATGGGCTAGCGGGAGTTTGGGCTACGAGCAGTACTTC. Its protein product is CASSEWASGSLGYEQYF.

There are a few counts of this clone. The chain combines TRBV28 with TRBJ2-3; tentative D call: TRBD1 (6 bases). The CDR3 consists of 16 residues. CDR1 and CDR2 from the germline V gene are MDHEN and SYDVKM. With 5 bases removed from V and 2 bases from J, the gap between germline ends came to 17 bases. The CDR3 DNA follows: TGTGCCAGCAGTCGGTCAGGGGCGGTTACCACAGATACGCAGTATTTT. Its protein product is CASSRSGAVTTDTQYF.

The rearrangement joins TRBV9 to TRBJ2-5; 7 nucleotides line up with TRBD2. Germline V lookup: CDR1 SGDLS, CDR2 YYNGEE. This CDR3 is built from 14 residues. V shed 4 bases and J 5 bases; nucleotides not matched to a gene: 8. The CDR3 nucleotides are TGTGCCAGCAGCTTCGGGGAGGGCCTCGAGACCCAGTACTTC. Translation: CASSFGEGLETQYF.

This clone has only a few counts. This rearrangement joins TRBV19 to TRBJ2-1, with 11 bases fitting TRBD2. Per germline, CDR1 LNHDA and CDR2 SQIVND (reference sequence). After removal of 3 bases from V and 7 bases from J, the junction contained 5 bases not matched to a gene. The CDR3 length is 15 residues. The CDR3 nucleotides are TGTGCCAGTAGTATCACTAGCGGGAGTGGGAATGAGCAGTTCTTC. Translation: CASSITSGSGNEQFF.

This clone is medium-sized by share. In nucleotides, the CDR3 is TGTGCCAGCAGCTTAGGTACTAGCGGGAGTAACGAGCAGTACTTC. Protein product: CASSLGTSGSNEQYF. The J gene is TRBJ2-7, the V gene TRBV7-9; 11 nucleotides line up with TRBD2. Germline V lookup: CDR1 SEHNR, CDR2 FQNEAQ (reference sequence). With 1 base clipped from V and 5 bases from J, the junction kept 4 bases outside the gene matches. This CDR3 spans 15 amino acids.

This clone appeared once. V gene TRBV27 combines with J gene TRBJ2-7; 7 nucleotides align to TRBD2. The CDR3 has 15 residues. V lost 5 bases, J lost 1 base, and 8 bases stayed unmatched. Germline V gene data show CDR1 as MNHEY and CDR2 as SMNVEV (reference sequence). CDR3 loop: CASSATPGGSYEQYF. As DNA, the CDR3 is TGTGCCAGCAGTGCCACCCCGGGGGGTTCCTACGAGCAGTACTTC.

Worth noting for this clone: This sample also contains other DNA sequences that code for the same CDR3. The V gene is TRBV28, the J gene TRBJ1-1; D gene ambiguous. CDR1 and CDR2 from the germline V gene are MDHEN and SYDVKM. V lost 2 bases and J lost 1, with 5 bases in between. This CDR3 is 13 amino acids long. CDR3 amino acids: CASSLGGNTEAFF. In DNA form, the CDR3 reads TGTGCCAGCAGTTTAGGAGGGAACACTGAAGCTTTCTTT.

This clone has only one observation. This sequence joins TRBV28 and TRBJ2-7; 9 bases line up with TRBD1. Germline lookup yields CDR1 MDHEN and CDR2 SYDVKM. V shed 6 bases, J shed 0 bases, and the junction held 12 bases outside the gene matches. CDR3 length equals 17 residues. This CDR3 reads CASRSDRGPNLSYEQYF. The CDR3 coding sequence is TGTGCCAGCAGGTCGGACAGGGGTCCAAATCTCTCCTACGAGCAGTACTTC. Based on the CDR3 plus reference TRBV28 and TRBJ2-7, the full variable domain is DVKVTQSSRYLVKRTGEKVFLECVQDMDHENMFWYRQDPGLGLRLIYFSYDVKMKEKGDIPEGYSVSREKKERFSLILESASTNQTSMYLCASRSDRGPNLSYEQYFGPGTRLTVT.

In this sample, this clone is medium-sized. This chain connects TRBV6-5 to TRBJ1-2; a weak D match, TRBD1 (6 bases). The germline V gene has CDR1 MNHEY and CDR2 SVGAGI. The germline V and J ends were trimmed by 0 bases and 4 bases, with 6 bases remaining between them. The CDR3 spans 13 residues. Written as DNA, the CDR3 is TGTGCCAGCAGTTACTCGACAGGCTATGGCTACACCTTC. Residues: CASSYSTGYGYTF.

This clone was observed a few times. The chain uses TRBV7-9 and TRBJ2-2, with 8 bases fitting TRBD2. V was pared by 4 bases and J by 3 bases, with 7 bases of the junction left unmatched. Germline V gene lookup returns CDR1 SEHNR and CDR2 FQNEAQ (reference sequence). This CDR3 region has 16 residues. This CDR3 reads CASSSPGTRYTGELFF. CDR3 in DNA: TGTGCCAGCAGCTCCCCCGGGACTAGATACACCGGGGAGCTGTTTTTT.

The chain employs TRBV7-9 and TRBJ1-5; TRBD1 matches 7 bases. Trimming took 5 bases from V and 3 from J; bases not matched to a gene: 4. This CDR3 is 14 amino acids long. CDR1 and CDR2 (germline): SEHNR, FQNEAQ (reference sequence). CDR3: CASSTGQSNQPQHF. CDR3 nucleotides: TGTGCCAGCAGCACGGGACAGTCCAATCAGCCCCAGCATTTT.

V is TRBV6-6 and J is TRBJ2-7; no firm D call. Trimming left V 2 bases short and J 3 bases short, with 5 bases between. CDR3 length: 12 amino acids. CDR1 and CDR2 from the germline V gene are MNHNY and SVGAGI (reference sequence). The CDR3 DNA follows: TGTGCCAGCAGTTACGAGGACTACGAGCAGTACTTC. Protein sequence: CASSYEDYEQYF.

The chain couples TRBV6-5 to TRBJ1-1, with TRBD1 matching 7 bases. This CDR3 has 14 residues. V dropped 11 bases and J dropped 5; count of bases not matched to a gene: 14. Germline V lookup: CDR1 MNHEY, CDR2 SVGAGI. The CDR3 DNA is TGTGCCGGACCCCATGGGACAGAGGGGACTGAAGCTTTCTTT. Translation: CAGPHGTEGTEAFF.

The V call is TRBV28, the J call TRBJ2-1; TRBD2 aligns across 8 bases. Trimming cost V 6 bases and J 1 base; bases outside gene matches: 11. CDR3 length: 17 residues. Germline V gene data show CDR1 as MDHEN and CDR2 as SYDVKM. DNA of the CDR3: TGTGCCAGCAGGGTCCTGCGGGCGGGAGGTTCCTACAATGAGCAGTTCTTC. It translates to CASRVLRAGGSYNEQFF.

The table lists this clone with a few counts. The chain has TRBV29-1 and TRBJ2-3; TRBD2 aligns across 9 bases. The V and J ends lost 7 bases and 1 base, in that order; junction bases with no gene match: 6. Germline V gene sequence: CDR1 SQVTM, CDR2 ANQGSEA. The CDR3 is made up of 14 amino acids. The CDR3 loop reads CSAAGGLGTDTQYF. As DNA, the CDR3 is TGCAGCGCCGCGGGGGGGCTTGGCACAGATACGCAGTATTTT.

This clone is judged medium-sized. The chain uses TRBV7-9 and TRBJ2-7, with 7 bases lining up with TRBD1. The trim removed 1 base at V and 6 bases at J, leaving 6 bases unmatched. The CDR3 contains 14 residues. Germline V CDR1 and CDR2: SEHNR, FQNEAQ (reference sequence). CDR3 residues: CASSLEGAPGEQYF. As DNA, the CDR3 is TGTGCCAGCAGCTTAGAGGGGGCTCCTGGCGAGCAGTACTTC.

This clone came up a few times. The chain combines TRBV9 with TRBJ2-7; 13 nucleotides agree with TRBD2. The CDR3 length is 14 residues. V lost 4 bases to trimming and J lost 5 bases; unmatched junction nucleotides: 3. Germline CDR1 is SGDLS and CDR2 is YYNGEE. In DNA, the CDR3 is TGTGCCAGCAGCACTAGCGGGAGGGCCGACGAGCAGTACTTC. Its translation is CASSTSGRADEQYF.